The count of the clone carrying this TCR beta chain is one. The sample has other DNA sequences that encode this CDR3 too. In germline, CDR1 is MDHEN, CDR2 SYDVKM. The CDR3 sequence is 13 residues long. Trimming took 5 bases from V and 1 from J, leaving 8 bases between them. Sequencing was performed with immunoSEQ multiplex PCR; in TCRdb, only in-frame clones are kept and a portion is missing. Of some 240,000 clones in the sample, about 90% were seen once. The sample comes from a study of blood T cell repertoires in COVID-19. Looking at the study overall: Material from acute and convalescent COVID-19 was sourced from the United States, Italy and Spain. Sample material is recorded as cDNA or gDNA derived from T cells, B-cell-depleted T cells, or PBMCs.

The sequence derives from a man aged 55 to 70 with COVID-19, enrolled during active disease. The chain links TRBV28 to TRBJ1-1, with D maybe TRBD1 (5 bases). Input material: peripheral blood. DNA of the CDR3: TGTGCCAGCAGTCTGCAGGGGAACACTGAAGCTTTCTTT. Translating gives CASSLQGNTEAFF. Using reference TRBV28 and TRBJ1-1 for the parts outside the CDR3, the full variable domain is DVKVTQSSRYLVKRTGEKVFLECVQDMDHENMFWYRQDPGLGLRLIYFSYDVKMKEKGDIPEGYSVSREKKERFSLILESASTNQTSMYLCASSLQGNTEAFFGQGTRLTVV.